This passage covers 13 T cell receptor beta chains from one sample sequenced in a study of cytomegalovirus exposure and HLA in healthy donors. The PCR employed 60 Vbeta primers together with 13 Jbeta primers. TCRdb's copy holds only in-frame clones and misses some; the assay was immunoSEQ multiplex PCR. The table shows roughly 250,000 clones, with 84% occurring only once. The sequenced material came from PBMCs. The receptors originated from a woman aged 40 to 50 in good health and CMV-seropositive.

The rearrangement joins TRBV27 to TRBJ1-2; 11 bases are shared with TRBD1. This CDR3 contains 14 residues. Germline-derived CDR1 and CDR2 are MNHEY and SMNVEV (reference sequence). Trimming at V came to 0 bases and at J to 8 bases, leaving 2 bases not matched to a gene. The CDR3 is CASSLSGQGEGYTF. CDR3 bases: TGTGCCAGCAGTTTATCGGGACAGGGGGAAGGCTACACCTTC.

The V and J genes are TRBV6-7 and TRBJ2-3; 8 bases match TRBD1. TRBV6-7 is treated as an ORF (open reading frame) with a function not yet certain. This CDR3 is 16 amino acids long. Losses at the gene ends were 4 bases for V and 4 bases for J; bases not matched to a gene: 10. DNA of the CDR3: TGTGCCAGCAGTTCGCGGACAGGGACTGGTCCAGATACGCAGTATTTT. Translation: CASSSRTGTGPDTQYF.

The chain couples TRBV15 to TRBJ1-1; TRBD1 matches at 7 bases. This CDR3 comprises 16 residues. J was trimmed by 1 base and V by 10 bases; bases with no gene match: 15. Germline assignment: CDR1 LNHNV and CDR2 YYDKDF (reference sequence). The CDR3 spells CASKRGVDRPNTEAFF. The CDR3 DNA reads as TGTGCCAGCAAGCGGGGGGTGGACAGGCCGAACACTGAAGCTTTCTTT. The variable domain in full, completed from reference TRBV15 and TRBJ1-1, reads DAMVIQNPRYQVTQFGKPVTLSCSQTLNHNVMYWYQQKSSQAPKLLFHYYDKDFNNEADTPDNFQSRRPNTSFCFLDIRSPGLGDTAMYLCASKRGVDRPNTEAFFGQGTRLTVV.

V usage is TRBV5-6 and J usage is TRBJ1-2; tentatively, D is TRBD1 (5 bases). Between the trimmed V and J ends, which lost 0 bases and 4 bases, there was a span of 13 bases. Germline values: CDR1 SGHDT, CDR2 YYEEEE. CDR3 length equals 15 residues. The CDR3 bases are TGTGCCAGCAGCTTGGGGGGGGGTCCTGCCTATGGCTACACCTTC. Amino acids: CASSLGGGPAYGYTF.

Notes on this clone: One end of the junction does not line up with germline, which may come from a read error. This chain connects TRBV7-7 to TRBJ2-2; 14 bases map to TRBD2. Germline V gives CDR1 SSHAT, CDR2 FNYEAQ (reference sequence). The CDR3 runs 16 residues. In DNA form, the CDR3 reads TGTGCTAGCAGCCCCGGACTAGCGGGAGGCACCGGGGAGCTGTTTTTT. Its translation is CASSPGLAGGTGELFF.

V is TRBV28 and J is TRBJ2-7, with 8 bases lining up with TRBD2. The CDR3 is 15 residues long. The V segment lost 5 bases and the J segment 6 bases; nucleotides outside the gene matches: 12. Germline-derived CDR1 and CDR2 are MDHEN and SYDVKM. The CDR3 region is CASSEQGLGGFEQYF. CDR3 in DNA: TGTGCCAGCAGTGAACAGGGACTAGGGGGTTTCGAGCAGTACTTC.

The rearrangement uses TRBV2 and TRBJ1-5; D is undetermined. Looked up from germline, CDR1 is SNHLY and CDR2 is FYNNEI. V was trimmed by 5 bases and J by 2 bases, leaving 13 bases between them. CDR3 size: 15 residues. The chain's CDR3 is CASSPNVEGNQPQHF. In DNA form, the CDR3 reads TGTGCCAGCAGTCCGAATGTCGAGGGCAATCAGCCCCAGCATTTT.

The CDR3 bases are TGTGCCTGGAGTGTATTGGCGGGAGGGCACAATGAGCAGTTCTTC. Its protein product is CAWSVLAGGHNEQFF. V is TRBV30 and J is TRBJ2-1; 9 bases match TRBD2. CDR3 length: 15 amino acids. Germline V gives CDR1 GTSNPN, CDR2 SVGIG (reference sequence). Losses at the gene ends were 0 bases for V and 5 bases for J; bases not matched to a gene: 5. Variable domain in full (rest from reference TRBV30 and TRBJ2-1): SQTIHQWPATLVQPVGSPLSLECTVEGTSNPNLYWYRQAAGRGLQLLFYSVGIGQISSEVPQNLSASRPQDRQFILSSKKLLLSDSGFYLCAWSVLAGGHNEQFFGPGTRLTVL.

This clone was recorded a few times. The genes are TRBV4-2 and TRBJ2-3; 12 bases are shared with TRBD2. CDR1 and CDR2 from the germline V gene are LGHNA and YNFKEQ. Trimming at V came to 0 bases and at J to 0 bases, leaving 7 bases not matched to a gene. There are 19 residues in the CDR3. CDR3 DNA: TGTGCCAGCAGCCAAGATCTTCCGGGACTAGCGGGTAGCACAGATACGCAGTATTTT. Translation gives CASSQDLPGLAGSTDTQYF.

As regards this clone: At one of its ends the junction is not consistent with the germline gene, which may arise from a read error. CDR3 region: CASSEYSSPLHF. The CDR3 nucleotides are TGTGCCAGCAGTGAATATAGTTCACCCCTCCACTTT. The chain employs TRBV25-1 and TRBJ1-6, with D unclear. This CDR3 has 12 amino acids. CDR1 is MGHDK, CDR2 SYGVNS, per germline.

The gene calls are TRBV7-6 and TRBJ2-7, with 7 bases lining up with TRBD1. CDR1 is SGHVS and CDR2 is FNYEAQ in the germline V gene. The CDR3 runs to 14 residues. V was pared by 1 base and J by 6 bases, with 6 bases of the junction left unmatched. CDR3 region: CASSLEQGKVEQYF. The DNA for the CDR3 is TGTGCCAGCAGCTTAGAACAGGGGAAGGTCGAGCAGTACTTC.

This chain uses TRBV7-9 with TRBJ2-5; TRBD2 matches 7 bases. The CDR3 loop spans 15 amino acids. J was trimmed by 5 bases and V by 2 bases; bases with no gene match: 8. Per the germline V gene, CDR1 is SEHNR and CDR2 is FQNEAQ (reference sequence). The CDR3 region is CASSLTPWTSETQYF. As DNA, the CDR3 is TGTGCCAGCAGCTTAACTCCTTGGACTAGTGAGACCCAGTACTTC.

The chain combines TRBV7-2 with TRBJ2-3; the match to TRBD2 covers 11 bases. The CDR3 sequence is 18 residues long. Looked up from germline, CDR1 is SGHTA and CDR2 is FQGNSA. The junction had 9 bases not matched to a gene; V was cut back by 0 bases and J by 4 bases. The CDR3 DNA reads TGTGCCAGCAGCTTAGCGGGGAGTAGCGGGAGGGTCCCAGATACGCAGTATTTT. Amino acid sequence: CASSLAGSSGRVPDTQYF.